This passage covers 10 T cell receptor beta chains from one sample sequenced in a study of blood T cell repertoires in COVID-19 (dated by TCRdb to about 2020). Libraries were prepared through the immunoSEQ multiplex PCR assay. This is the immuneACCESS table as TCRdb keeps it, with only in-frame sequences that have V and J called. A part of the clones is gone; compared with another copy, unresolved V genes explain less than half, and the rest is unexplained. For this sample the table gives 97,000 or so clones, of which 90% were detected only once. The biggest ten clones account for 5% to 6.5% of the sample. Source material: peripheral blood. The receptors shown here come from a man aged 50-59 years with acute or convalescent COVID-19.

The chain joins TRBV14 to TRBJ2-3; TRBD1 matches at 9 bases. CDR1 and CDR2 from the germline V gene are SGHDN and FVKESK. After removal of 4 bases from V and 3 bases from J, the junction contained 5 bases not matched to a gene. This CDR3 has 15 amino acids. The DNA for the CDR3 is TGTGCCAGCAGCCCACACAGGGGGCCTACAGATACGCAGTATTTT. Translating gives CASSPHRGPTDTQYF.

The chain recombines TRBV7-2 with TRBJ1-1; D is perhaps TRBD1 (5 bases). Germline CDR1 SGHTA, CDR2 FQGNSA. The CDR3 consists of 14 residues. V was cut by 7 bases and J by 1 base, with 13 bases left in between. The CDR3 is CASTLRGGNTEAFF. In DNA form, the CDR3 reads TGTGCCAGCACCCTAAGGGGAGGGAACACTGAAGCTTTCTTT.

The rearrangement uses TRBV27 and TRBJ2-1; TRBD1 matches 9 bases. This CDR3 is built from 15 residues. After removal of 2 bases from V and 8 bases from J, the junction contained 7 bases not matched to a gene. Germline V gives CDR1 MNHEY, CDR2 SMNVEV (reference sequence). In DNA, the CDR3 is TGTGCCAGCAGTTTAAACAGGGGGCCTAACTATGAGCAGTTCTTC. It specifies CASSLNRGPNYEQFF.

This CDR3 reads CASSPLGGGNEAFF. The CDR3 nucleotides are TGTGCCAGCAGTCCCCTTGGGGGGGGCAATGAAGCTTTCTTT. The chain links TRBV6-5 to TRBJ1-1, with D maybe TRBD1 (6 bases). This CDR3 comprises 14 residues. Germline V gene sequence: CDR1 MNHEY, CDR2 SVGAGI. The germline V and J ends were trimmed by 5 bases and 7 bases, with 17 bases remaining between them.

CDR3 coding DNA: TGTGCCAGCAGTTTAGTAGAGGATGGCTACACCTTC. Translated: CASSLVEDGYTF. The V gene is TRBV12-3 or TRBV12-4, the J gene TRBJ1-2; no reliable D call. Trimming removed 1 base at V and 6 bases at J, with 6 bases between. The CDR3 is 12 residues long.

The chain links TRBV13 to TRBJ1-4; maybe TRBD1 (6 bases). Trimming pared 0 bases from V and 7 bases from J, leaving 24 bases between. The CDR3 is 19 residues long. Germline V gives CDR1 PRHDT, CDR2 FYEKMQ (reference sequence). The CDR3, as DNA: TGTGCCAGCAGCTTAGGCCTAAGCTCGATAAAACAGGGCGGTGAAAAACTGTTTTTT. Its protein product is CASSLGLSSIKQGGEKLFF.

The genes are TRBV4-3 and TRBJ1-2; 7 bases fit TRBD1. There are 15 residues in the CDR3. V shed 0 bases and J 5 bases; nucleotides not matched to a gene: 6. The germline gives CDR1 LGHNA, CDR2 YSLEER. CDR3 DNA sequence: TGCGCCAGCAGCCAAGAGTGGAACAGGGGTTATGGCTACACCTTC. Amino acids: CASSQEWNRGYGYTF.

V is TRBV18 and J is TRBJ2-7; 7 bases map to TRBD1. This CDR3 is built from 16 residues. CDR1 is KGHSH, CDR2 LQKENI, per germline. J lost 1 base, V lost 6 bases, and 12 bases had no gene match. The CDR3 here is CASSPLPGQRSYEQYF. The CDR3 DNA reads as TGTGCCAGCTCTCCTCTCCCGGGACAGAGATCCTACGAGCAGTACTTC.

This clone showed up just a few times. The chain carries TRBV24-1 and TRBJ2-7, with TRBD2 identical over 8 bases. This CDR3 region has 16 residues. CDR1 and CDR2 (germline): KGHDR, SFDVKD. Trimming cost V 4 bases and J 0 bases; bases outside gene matches: 7. CDR3 bases: TGTGCCACCAGTGACCAAAGCGGGAGTAACTCCTACGAGCAGTACTTC. It is translated as CATSDQSGSNSYEQYF.

This clone occurred once. This rearrangement joins TRBV12-3 or TRBV12-4 to TRBJ1-3; D is ambiguous. V was clipped by 6 bases and J by 4 bases, with 10 bases between them. CDR3 length: 13 residues. For the CDR3, the DNA is TGTGCCAGCAGCCCTCTTTCGGGAAACACCATATATTTT. It specifies CASSPLSGNTIYF.